The clone carrying this TCR beta chain was picked up many times. The antigen remains unidentified. Per germline, CDR1 SGHRS and CDR2 YFSETQ. The length of the CDR3 is 13 residues. Trimming cost V 5 bases and J 5 bases, with 11 bases left between them. TCRdb independently ran MiXCR on the 5' RACE reads; one entry per CDR3 protein. The sample records 500,000 to 550,000 distinct CDR3 sequences, more than 9.5% being singletons. This sample stems from a study of CD8 T cells in ankylosing spondylitis. Notes on the study in general: A number of the motif variants had already been described in reactive arthritis synovial fluid and blood. It was reported that disease-linked clones were significantly enriched in matched ankylosing spondylitis synovial fluid. Blood of patients with ankylosing spondylitis appeared to be characterized by a TCR beta motif of several highly homologous variants.

Sequenced sample: blood, either unsorted or a sorted T cell fraction (not recorded which). The chain joins TRBV5-1 to TRBJ1-5, with D uncertain. This TCR was sampled from a male donor with ankylosing spondylitis. The CDR3 DNA reads TGCGCCAGCAGATACACCCCGGATCAGCCCCAGCATTTT. Translated, it gives CASRYTPDQPQHF.